The 11 T cell receptor beta chains listed next were all sequenced from one sample in a study of T cells in Graves' hyperthyroidism and ophthalmopathy. Regions amplified from RNA transcripts were the TCR beta CDR3 regions. Primed by the HTBI set, a first-round RT-PCR was run on the TCR CDR3. TCRdb independently ran MiXCR on the multiplex PCR reads; one entry per CDR3 protein. The sample lists about 540,000 distinct CDR3 sequences, just over 45% occurring once. The source material was peripheral blood or thyroid tissue (not recorded which). These receptors were obtained from a woman younger than 30 with Graves' hyperthyroidism.

The rearrangement joins TRBV7-8 to TRBJ2-5, with 9 positions matching TRBD1. CDR1 is SGHVS and CDR2 is FQNEAQ in the germline V gene. V lost 5 bases and J lost 5; bases outside the gene matches: 6. CDR3 size: 14 residues. CDR3 DNA sequence: TGTGCCAGCAGCGCCCGGGACAGGGAGGAGACCCAGTACTTC. Protein product: CASSARDREETQYF.

This rearrangement joins TRBV19 to TRBJ1-3, with D maybe TRBD1 (6 bases). The CDR3 runs 17 residues. Germline CDR1 LNHDA, CDR2 SQIVND (reference sequence). Trimming shortened V by 1 base and J by 0 bases, and 13 bases separated the two germline ends. CDR3 coding DNA: TGTGCCAGTAGTATAGTTCTCGGACAGTCCTCTGGAAACACCATATATTTT. The encoded protein is CASSIVLGQSSGNTIYF.

This clonotype was detected many times. This chain uses TRBV29-1 with TRBJ1-2; D gene ambiguous. The germline gives CDR1 SQVTM, CDR2 ANQGSEA. The CDR3 is 12 amino acids. V was clipped by 2 bases and J by 2 bases, with 6 bases between them. CDR3 sequence reads: CSVELGNYGYTF. In DNA form, the CDR3 reads TGCAGCGTTGAACTAGGGAACTATGGCTACACCTTC.

This clonotype has more than one count but fewer than ten. The gene calls are TRBV5-1 and TRBJ2-7; TRBD2 is a possible D gene (7 bases). V shed 4 bases and J shed 2 bases, with 19 bases lying between them. Germline V CDR1 and CDR2: SGHRS, YFSETQ. CDR3 length equals 16 residues. CDR3 in amino acids: CASSRGGRETTYEQYF. CDR3 DNA sequence: TGCGCCAGCAGCCGAGGGGGGAGGGAGACTACCTACGAGCAGTACTTC.

As regards this clonotype: An end of the junction does not agree with germline; a read error may underlie this. This rearrangement joins TRBV9 to TRBJ2-7, with D perhaps matching TRBD2 (6 bases). The CDR3 has 15 residues. Germline V lookup: CDR1 SGDLS, CDR2 YYNGEE. The CDR3 DNA reads as TGTGCCAGCAGCGTAGCTTGGCGGGACTCCTACGGGCAGTACTTC. It is translated as CASSVAWRDSYGQYF.

As to this clonotype: Since a much larger clone is just one base distant, this may be a read error. The V gene is TRBV19, the J gene TRBJ1-2; no clear D gene. CDR1 is LNHDA, CDR2 SQIVND, per germline (reference sequence). The CDR3 spans 15 residues. Trimming removed 7 bases from V and 4 bases from J, with 19 bases in between. The CDR3 DNA reads as TGTGCCAGTATTGAGGGTGAGACACCGTTCTATGGCTACACCTTC. Residues: CASIEGETPFYGYTF.

The rearrangement joins TRBV7-8 to TRBJ1-3, with 7 bases aligning to TRBD1. The CDR3 totals 13 residues. Germline V gene lookup returns CDR1 SGHVS and CDR2 FQNEAQ. The V and J ends lost 4 bases and 8 bases, in that order; junction bases with no gene match: 5. This CDR3 reads CASSYRTGDTIYF. The CDR3 coding sequence is TGTGCCAGCAGCTACCGTACAGGGGACACCATATATTTT.

In the case of this clonotype: This may be a read error, as it is one base from a much larger clone. The chain joins TRBV2 to TRBJ2-5; TRBD1 or TRBD2 may be the D gene (5 bases each). This CDR3 has 13 residues. The germline V gene has CDR1 SNHLY and CDR2 FYNNEI. V was clipped by 7 bases and J by 9 bases, with 18 bases between them. CDR3 DNA: TGTGCCAGCACGACGACAGTTTTGGGGGCCCAGTACTTC. Translated: CASTTTVLGAQYF.

The chain has TRBV25-1 and TRBJ2-3; tentatively, D is TRBD1 (6 bases). The germline gives CDR1 MGHDK, CDR2 SYGVNS. V was pared by 1 base and J by 11 bases, with 13 bases between. This CDR3 spans 13 amino acids. Written as DNA, the CDR3 is TGTGCCAGCAGTGAATCCACGGACAGTGGGCAGTATTTT. Its protein product is CASSESTDSGQYF.

This chain links TRBV15 with TRBJ2-7, with a tentative D call TRBD2 (6 bases). Trimming left V 3 bases short and J 3 bases short, with 15 bases between. The CDR3 has 15 amino acids. CDR1 and CDR2 from the germline V gene are LNHNV and YYDKDF (reference sequence). The DNA for the CDR3 is TGTGCCACCAGCAGCCCCCCGACAGCGGGCTACGAGCAGTACTTC. It is translated as CATSSPPTAGYEQYF. Together with reference TRBV15 and TRBJ2-7, the CDR3 gives the full variable domain: DAMVIQNPRYQVTQFGKPVTLSCSQTLNHNVMYWYQQKSSQAPKLLFHYYDKDFNNEADTPDNFQSRRPNTSFCFLDIRSPGLGDTAMYLCATSSPPTAGYEQYFGPGTRLTVT.

The V and J genes are TRBV20-1 and TRBJ2-7, with a weak D call TRBD2 (6 bases). The germline CDR1 and CDR2 sequences are DFQATT and SNEGSKA (reference sequence). The V and J ends lost 0 bases and 3 bases respectively, with 15 bases between them. The CDR3 runs 15 residues. The CDR3 DNA reads TGCAGTGCTAGAGATCTCAGCGGGTACCTCTACGAGCAGTACTTC. Residues: CSARDLSGYLYEQYF.